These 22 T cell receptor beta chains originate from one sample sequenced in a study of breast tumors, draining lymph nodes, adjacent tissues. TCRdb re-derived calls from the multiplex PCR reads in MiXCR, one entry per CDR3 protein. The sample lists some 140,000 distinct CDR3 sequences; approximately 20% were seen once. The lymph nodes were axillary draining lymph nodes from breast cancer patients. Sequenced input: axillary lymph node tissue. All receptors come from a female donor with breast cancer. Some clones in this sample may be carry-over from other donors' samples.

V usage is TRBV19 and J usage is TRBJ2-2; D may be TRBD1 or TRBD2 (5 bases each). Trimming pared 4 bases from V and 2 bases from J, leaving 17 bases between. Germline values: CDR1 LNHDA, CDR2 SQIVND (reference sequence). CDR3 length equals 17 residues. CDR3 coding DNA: TGTGCCAGTAGTACCCCTCCCCCGGGACGTAACACCGGGGAGCTGTTTTTT. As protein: CASSTPPPGRNTGELFF.

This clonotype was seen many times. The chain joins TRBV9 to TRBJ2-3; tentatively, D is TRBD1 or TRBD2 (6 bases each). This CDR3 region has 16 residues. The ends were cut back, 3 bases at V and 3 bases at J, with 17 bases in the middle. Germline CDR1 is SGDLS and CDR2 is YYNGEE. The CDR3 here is CASSGGGGGRTDTQYF. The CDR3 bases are TGTGCCAGCAGCGGAGGCGGAGGGGGGCGGACAGATACGCAGTATTTT.

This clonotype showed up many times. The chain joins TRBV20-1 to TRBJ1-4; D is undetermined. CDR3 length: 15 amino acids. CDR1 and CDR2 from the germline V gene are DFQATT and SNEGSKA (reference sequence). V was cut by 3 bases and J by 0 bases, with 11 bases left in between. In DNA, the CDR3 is TGCAGTGCTAGGGCCTCCGGCACAACTAATGAAAAACTGTTTTTT. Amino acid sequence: CSARASGTTNEKLFF.

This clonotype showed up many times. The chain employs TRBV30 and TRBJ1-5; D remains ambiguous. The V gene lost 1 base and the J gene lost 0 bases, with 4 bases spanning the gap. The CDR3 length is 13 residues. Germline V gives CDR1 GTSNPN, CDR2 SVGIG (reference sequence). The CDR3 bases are TGTGCCTGGAGTGCGTCTAGCAATCAGCCCCAGCATTTT. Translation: CAWSASSNQPQHF.

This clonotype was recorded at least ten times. The CDR3 sequence is CASSPRQAQETQYF. The CDR3 DNA sequence: TGTGCCAGCAGCCCCCGACAGGCCCAAGAGACCCAGTACTTC. V is TRBV6-6 and J is TRBJ2-5; D possibly corresponds to TRBD1 (6 bases). There are 14 residues in the CDR3. Germline CDR1 MNHNY, CDR2 SVGAGI (reference sequence). The ends were cut back, 6 bases at V and 1 base at J, with 12 bases in the middle.

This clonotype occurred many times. CDR3 region: CASSLRGDMEETQYF. The CDR3 nucleotides read TGTGCCAGCAGCCTAAGGGGGGATATGGAAGAGACCCAGTACTTC. This chain uses TRBV11-3 with TRBJ2-5, with D perhaps TRBD1 or TRBD2 (6 bases each). The germline V gene encodes CDR1 SGHNT and CDR2 YENEEA. Trimming shortened V by 5 bases and J by 3 bases, and 16 bases separated the two germline ends. This CDR3 spans 15 amino acids.

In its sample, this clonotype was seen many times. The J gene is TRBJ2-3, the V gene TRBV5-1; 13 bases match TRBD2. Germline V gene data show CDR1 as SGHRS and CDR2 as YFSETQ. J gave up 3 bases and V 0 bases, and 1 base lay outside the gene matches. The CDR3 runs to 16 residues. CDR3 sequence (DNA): TGCGCCAGCAGCTTGGTGACTAGCGGGAGGACAGATACGCAGTATTTT. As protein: CASSLVTSGRTDTQYF.

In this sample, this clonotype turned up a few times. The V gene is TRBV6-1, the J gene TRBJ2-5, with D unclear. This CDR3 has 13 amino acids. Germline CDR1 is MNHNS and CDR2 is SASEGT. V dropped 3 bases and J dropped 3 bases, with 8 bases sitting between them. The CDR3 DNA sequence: TGTGCCAGCAGTGAGGGCAGTAAAGAGACCCAGTACTTC. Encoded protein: CASSEGSKETQYF.

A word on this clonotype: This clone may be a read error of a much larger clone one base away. The CDR3 sequence: CASGRKDYEQCF. The DNA for the CDR3 is TGTGCCAGCGGGAGGAAAGACTACGAGCAGTGCTTC. The rearrangement uses TRBV3-1 and TRBJ2-7; a possible D gene is TRBD2 (6 bases). Germline loops: CDR1 LGHDT, CDR2 YNNKEL (reference sequence). This CDR3 is built from 12 residues.

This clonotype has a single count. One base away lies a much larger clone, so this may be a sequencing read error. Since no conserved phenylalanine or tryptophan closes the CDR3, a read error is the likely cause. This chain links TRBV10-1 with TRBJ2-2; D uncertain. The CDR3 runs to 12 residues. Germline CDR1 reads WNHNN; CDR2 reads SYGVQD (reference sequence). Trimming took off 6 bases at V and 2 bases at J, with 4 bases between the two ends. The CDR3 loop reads CASRHNTGELFL. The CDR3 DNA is TGCGCCAGCAGGCACAACACCGGGGAGCTGTTTCTT.

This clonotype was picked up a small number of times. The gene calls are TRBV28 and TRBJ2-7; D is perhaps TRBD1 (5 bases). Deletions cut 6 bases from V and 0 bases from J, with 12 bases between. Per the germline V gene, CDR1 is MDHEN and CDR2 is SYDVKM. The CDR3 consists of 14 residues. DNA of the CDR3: TGTGCCAGCAGGTCGGCAGGGTTCTCCTACGAGCAGTACTTC. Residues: CASRSAGFSYEQYF.

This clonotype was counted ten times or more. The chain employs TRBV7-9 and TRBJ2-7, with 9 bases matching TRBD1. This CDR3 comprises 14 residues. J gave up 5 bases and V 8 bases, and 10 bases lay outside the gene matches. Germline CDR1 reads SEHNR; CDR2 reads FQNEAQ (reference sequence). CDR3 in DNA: TGTGCCAGCGGGACCGGGACAGGGTCCCACGAGCAGTACTTC. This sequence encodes CASGTGTGSHEQYF.

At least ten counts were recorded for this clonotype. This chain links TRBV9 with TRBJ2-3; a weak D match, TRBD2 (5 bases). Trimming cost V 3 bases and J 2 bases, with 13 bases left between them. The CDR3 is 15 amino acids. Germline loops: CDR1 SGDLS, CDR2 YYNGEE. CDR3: CASSGRRPITDTQYF. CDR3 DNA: TGTGCCAGCAGCGGCAGGAGGCCTATCACAGATACGCAGTATTTT.

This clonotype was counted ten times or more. The DNA for the CDR3 is TGTGCCAGCAATCCGCGACAGGGAGTGAGCTCCTACAATGAGCAGTTCTTC. Its translation is CASNPRQGVSSYNEQFF. The chain employs TRBV6-5 and TRBJ2-1, with 7 bases aligning to TRBD1. The CDR3 consists of 17 residues. With V trimmed by 7 bases and J by 0 bases, 12 bases remained unmatched. Germline V lookup: CDR1 MNHEY, CDR2 SVGAGI.

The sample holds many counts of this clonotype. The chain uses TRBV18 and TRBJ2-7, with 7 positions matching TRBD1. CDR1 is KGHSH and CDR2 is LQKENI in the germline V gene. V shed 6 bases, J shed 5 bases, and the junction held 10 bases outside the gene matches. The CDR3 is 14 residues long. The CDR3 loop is CASSPLGQSHEQYF. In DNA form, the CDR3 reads TGTGCCAGCTCGCCTTTGGGACAGTCCCACGAGCAGTACTTC.

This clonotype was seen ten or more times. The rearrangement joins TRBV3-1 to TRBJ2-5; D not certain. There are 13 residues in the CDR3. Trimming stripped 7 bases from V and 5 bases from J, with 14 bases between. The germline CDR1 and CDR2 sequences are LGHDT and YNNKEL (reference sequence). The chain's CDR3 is CASTPRGRETQYF. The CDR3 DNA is TGTGCCAGCACCCCACGAGGCAGGGAGACCCAGTACTTC.

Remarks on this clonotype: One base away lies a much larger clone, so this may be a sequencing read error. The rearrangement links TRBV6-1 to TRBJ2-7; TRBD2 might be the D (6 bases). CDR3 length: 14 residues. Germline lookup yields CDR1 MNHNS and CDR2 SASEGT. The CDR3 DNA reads TGTGCCTGCAGTGAACTGGGACTCACCTACGAGCAGTACTTC. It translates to CACSELGLTYEQYF.

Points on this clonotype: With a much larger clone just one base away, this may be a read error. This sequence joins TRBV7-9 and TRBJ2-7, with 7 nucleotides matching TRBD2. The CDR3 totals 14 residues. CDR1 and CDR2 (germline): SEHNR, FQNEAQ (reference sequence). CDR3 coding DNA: TGTGCCTGCAGCCGCAGCGGGACCGACCACGAGCAGTACTTC. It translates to CACSRSGTDHEQYF.

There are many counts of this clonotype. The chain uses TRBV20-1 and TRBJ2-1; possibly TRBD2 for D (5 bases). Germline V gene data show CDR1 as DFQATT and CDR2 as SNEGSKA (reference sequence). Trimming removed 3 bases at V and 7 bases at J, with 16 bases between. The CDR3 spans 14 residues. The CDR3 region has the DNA TGCAGTGCTAGTGAAGCGGTTTTAGGAAATGAGCAGTTCTTC. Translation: CSASEAVLGNEQFF.

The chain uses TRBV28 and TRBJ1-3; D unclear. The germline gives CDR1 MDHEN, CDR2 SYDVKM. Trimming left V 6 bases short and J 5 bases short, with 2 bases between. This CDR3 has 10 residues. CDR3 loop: CASSRNTIYF. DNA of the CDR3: TGTGCCAGCAGCCGAAACACCATATATTTT.

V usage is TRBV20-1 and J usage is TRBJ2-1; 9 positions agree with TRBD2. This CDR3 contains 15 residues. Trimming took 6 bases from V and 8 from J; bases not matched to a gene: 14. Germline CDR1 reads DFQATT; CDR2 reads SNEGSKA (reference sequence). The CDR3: CSATLKRGALDEQFF. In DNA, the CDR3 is TGCAGTGCAACCTTAAAGCGGGGGGCCTTAGATGAGCAGTTCTTC.

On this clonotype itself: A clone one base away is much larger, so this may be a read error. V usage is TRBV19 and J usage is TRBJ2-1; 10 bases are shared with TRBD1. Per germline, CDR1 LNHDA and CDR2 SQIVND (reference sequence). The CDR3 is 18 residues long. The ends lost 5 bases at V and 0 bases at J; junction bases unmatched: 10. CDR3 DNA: TGTGCCAGTAGTGTCGGGACAGGGGTTTTAAGCTCCTACAATGAGCAGTTCTTC. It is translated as CASSVGTGVLSSYNEQFF.